The 29 T cell receptor beta chains below come from one sample, sequenced in a study of T-cell reconstitution after alpha-beta-depleted transplantation in children. Unique molecular identifiers tagged the TCRbeta library. Using its own MiXCR run on the PCR reads, TCRdb lists one record per CDR3 protein. The repertoire holds hundreds of thousands of distinct CDR3 sequences, with under 15% as singletons. The material was PBMCs, mostly from graft donor cells, obtained 360 days after TCRalphabeta/CD19-depleted stem cell transplant. Every receptor here comes from a male patient between 10 and 17 years old who had a stem cell transplant for acute myeloid leukemia, so the T cells may come from the graft donor.

This clonotype was seen a handful of times. The chain couples TRBV28 to TRBJ2-3; 7 positions agree with TRBD1. CDR1 and CDR2 from the germline V gene are MDHEN and SYDVKM. The CDR3 is made up of 15 amino acids. Trimming removed 4 bases from V and 4 bases from J; junction bases left unmatched: 8. In DNA form, the CDR3 reads TGTGCCAGCAGTTCGACAGGGCCGGGACCAGATACGCAGTATTTT. Amino acids: CASSSTGPGPDTQYF.

Ten or more counts support this clonotype. The chain has TRBV20-1 and TRBJ1-1; possibly TRBD1 for D (5 bases). CDR3 size: 15 residues. Between the trimmed V and J ends, which lost 4 bases and 0 bases, there was a span of 15 bases. Germline V gives CDR1 DFQATT, CDR2 SNEGSKA (reference sequence). The CDR3 DNA reads as TGCAGTGCTACGGGGTGGGGCAGCATGAACACTGAAGCTTTCTTT. Encoded protein: CSATGWGSMNTEAFF.

The V and J genes are TRBV25-1 and TRBJ2-1; D remains unclear. V lost 5 bases, J lost 3 bases, and 35 bases lay in between. CDR1 is MGHDK and CDR2 is SYGVNS in the germline V gene. CDR3 length: 22 amino acids. Here the CDR3 reads CASSPIGSGRSTPDLGYNEQFF. CDR3 DNA sequence: TGTGCCAGCAGTCCTATAGGGTCGGGCAGGTCCACCCCAGATTTGGGCTACAATGAGCAGTTCTTC.

The genes are TRBV7-2 and TRBJ2-2; D may match TRBD1 or TRBD2 (5 bases each). The CDR3 covers 15 residues. Trimming stripped 6 bases from V and 3 bases from J, with 14 bases between. Germline CDR1 is SGHTA and CDR2 is FQGNSA. CDR3 DNA sequence: TGTGCCAGCAGTCCGGAGAGGGGCGACACCGGGGAGCTGTTTTTT. This sequence encodes CASSPERGDTGELFF.

There are many counts of this clonotype. CDR3 sequence reads: CSVEGDRYSPEQYF. DNA of the CDR3: TGCAGCGTTGAAGGGGACAGGTACAGTCCCGAGCAGTACTTC. J is TRBJ2-7 and V is TRBV29-1, with 8 nucleotides matching TRBD1. CDR1 is SQVTM, CDR2 ANQGSEA, per germline. The CDR3 covers 14 residues. V was pared by 1 base and J by 6 bases, with 8 bases of the junction left unmatched.

CDR3 in amino acids: CASSPSAQGVVEQYF. CDR3 DNA: TGTGCCAGCTCACCTTCGGCCCAGGGGGTCGTTGAGCAGTACTTC. This chain uses TRBV18 with TRBJ2-7, with 7 bases lining up with TRBD1. This CDR3 region has 15 residues. Germline V gene sequence: CDR1 KGHSH, CDR2 LQKENI. J lost 7 bases, V lost 3 bases, and 12 bases had no gene match.

This clonotype was picked up many times. The chain joins TRBV2 to TRBJ2-6; no clear D. Trimming took 6 bases from V and 3 from J, leaving 18 bases between them. This CDR3 spans 17 amino acids. CDR1 SNHLY and CDR2 FYNNEI come from the germline V gene. CDR3 bases: TGTGCCAGCAGCCTCGAACGGAGCCTGGGTGGGGCCAACGTCCTGACTTTC. As protein: CASSLERSLGGANVLTF.

The J gene is TRBJ2-7, the V gene TRBV5-6; D is undetermined. The germline CDR1 and CDR2 sequences are SGHDT and YYEEEE. The CDR3 totals 12 residues. V was clipped by 7 bases and J by 2 bases, with 10 bases between them. The CDR3 here is CASQDLTYEQYF. CDR3 nucleotides: TGTGCCAGCCAGGACCTAACCTACGAGCAGTACTTC.

This clonotype was seen more than once but under ten times. This chain uses TRBV12-3 or TRBV12-4 with TRBJ2-2; D may be TRBD1 (8 bases). Trimming removed 10 bases at V and 0 bases at J, with 24 bases between. The CDR3 totals 18 residues. Written as DNA, the CDR3 is TGTGCCAACGGCGCCGGGGGGTTGGACAGGGCGAACACCGGGGAGCTGTTTTTT. Translating gives CANGAGGLDRANTGELFF.

V and J are TRBV4-3 and TRBJ2-7; 8 bases are shared with TRBD2. This CDR3 region has 17 residues. The V and J ends lost 2 bases and 2 bases, in that order; junction bases with no gene match: 11. Germline V CDR1 and CDR2: LGHNA, YSLEER. As DNA, the CDR3 is TGCGCCAGCAGCCAAAGTTTGCCGGGAGGGTCCACCTACGAGCAGTACTTC. It specifies CASSQSLPGGSTYEQYF.

CDR3 in amino acids: CASSRSVGGFPSGANVLTF. CDR3 bases: TGTGCCAGCAGCCGCTCGGTGGGGGGATTTCCCTCTGGGGCCAACGTCCTGACTTTC. V usage is TRBV11-2 and J usage is TRBJ2-6, with TRBD2 as a possible D gene (6 bases). Germline values: CDR1 SGHAT, CDR2 FQNNGV. The CDR3 loop spans 19 amino acids. Between the trimmed V and J ends, which lost 5 bases and 0 bases, there was a span of 20 bases.

This clonotype was picked up a small number of times. CDR3 DNA: TGCAGTGCTGAGTTGGGCACAACCTCCTACAATGAGCAGTTCTTC. Protein: CSAELGTTSYNEQFF. The chain combines TRBV20-1 with TRBJ2-1, with no clear D. CDR1 is DFQATT, CDR2 SNEGSKA, per germline (reference sequence). V shed 5 bases and J shed 0 bases, with 14 bases lying between them. The CDR3 runs 15 residues.

This clonotype was seen a handful of times. The rearrangement joins TRBV7-9 to TRBJ2-7; the D gene is possibly TRBD2 (6 bases). This CDR3 spans 15 amino acids. The V and J ends lost 7 bases and 0 bases respectively, with 16 bases between them. Germline loops: CDR1 SEHNR, CDR2 FQNEAQ (reference sequence). Written as DNA, the CDR3 is TGTGCCAGCAACTACGGGGGAGCGGGCTCCTACGAGCAGTACTTC. Translated: CASNYGGAGSYEQYF.

The J gene is TRBJ1-1, the V gene TRBV5-1; D ambiguous. Per the germline V gene, CDR1 is SGHRS and CDR2 is YFSETQ. V gave up 4 bases and J gave up 11 bases, with 18 bases separating them. This CDR3 is built from 13 residues. The CDR3 nucleotides read TGCGCCAGCAGCCTCTCCGGGCCCCAGGAGGCTTTCTTT. This encodes CASSLSGPQEAFF.

The genes are TRBV20-1 and TRBJ2-1; D gene uncertain. CDR1 DFQATT and CDR2 SNEGSKA come from the germline V gene (reference sequence). V lost 3 bases and J 5 bases, leaving 5 bases between the germline ends. The CDR3 runs to 11 residues. CDR3 loop: CSASWDNEQFF. CDR3 nucleotides: TGCAGTGCTAGTTGGGACAATGAGCAGTTCTTC.

The chain joins TRBV11-1 to TRBJ2-1; 13 bases map to TRBD2. Looked up from germline, CDR1 is SGHAT and CDR2 is FQDESV (reference sequence). The CDR3 is made up of 21 amino acids. Trimming took 4 bases from V and 4 from J; bases not matched to a gene: 19. CDR3 bases: TGTGCCAGCAGCTCACTCACTTCGAGGCTTGGGACTAGCGGGGCTTACAATGAGCAGTTCTTC. The encoded protein is CASSSLTSRLGTSGAYNEQFF.

This clonotype came up a few times. J is TRBJ2-1 and V is TRBV5-1, with 8 bases fitting TRBD1. The germline V gene has CDR1 SGHRS and CDR2 YFSETQ. The J segment lost 6 bases and the V segment lost 1 base, leaving 6 bases of the junction unmatched. The CDR3 has 15 amino acids. Written as DNA, the CDR3 is TGCGCCAGCAGCTTGCTGACAGGGGCTGGCAATGAGCAGTTCTTC. As protein: CASSLLTGAGNEQFF. The full variable domain, its missing parts supplied by reference TRBV5-1 and TRBJ2-1, is KAGVTQTPRYLIKTRGQQVTLSCSPISGHRSVSWYQQTPGQGLQFLFEYFSETQRNKGNFPGRFSGRQFSNSRSEMNVSTLELGDSALYLCASSLLTGAGNEQFFGPGTRLTVL.

The table lists this clonotype with a few counts. The chain recombines TRBV7-3 with TRBJ2-2; D unresolved. The V gene's germline CDR1 is SGHTA and CDR2 FQGTGA. This CDR3 spans 14 amino acids. Trimming removed 0 bases from V and 6 bases from J, with 8 bases in between. Here the CDR3 DNA reads TGTGCCAGCAGCTTAACGGTAGTCGCCGGGGAGCTGTTTTTT. Translation: CASSLTVVAGELFF.

The chain has TRBV6-2 or TRBV6-3 and TRBJ2-7, with 8 positions matching TRBD1. The trim removed 1 base at V and 1 base at J, leaving 0 bases unmatched. CDR3 size: 14 residues. Germline CDR1 reads MNHEY; CDR2 reads SVGEGT. The CDR3 nucleotides read TGTGCCAGCAGTTACTGGACAGGGTCCTACGAGCAGTACTTC. Its translation is CASSYWTGSYEQYF.

This clonotype showed up just a few times. The V call is TRBV29-1, the J call TRBJ2-3; possibly TRBD2 for D (7 bases). Germline assignment: CDR1 SQVTM and CDR2 ANQGSEA. Trimming stripped 5 bases from V and 3 bases from J, with 21 bases between. This CDR3 is 16 amino acids long. The CDR3 DNA sequence: TGCAGCGTTCGGGGGGAGGACAGAAAACGAACAGATACGCAGTATTTT. This translates into CSVRGEDRKRTDTQYF.

This clonotype was seen only a few times. DNA of the CDR3: TGCAGTGCTAGAGATCCGCTTAATACCGGGGAGCTGTTTTTT. It translates to CSARDPLNTGELFF. This chain uses TRBV20-1 with TRBJ2-2; D not resolved. Trimming pared 0 bases from V and 5 bases from J, leaving 10 bases between. CDR3 length equals 14 residues. From germline, CDR1 is DFQATT and CDR2 SNEGSKA (reference sequence).

This clonotype was observed a few times. V is TRBV29-1 and J is TRBJ2-1; no reliable D call. CDR3 length: 11 residues. V gave up 3 bases and J gave up 8 bases, with 8 bases separating them. Germline V lookup: CDR1 SQVTM, CDR2 ANQGSEA. The CDR3 region is CSVDNLYEQFF. The DNA of the CDR3 is TGCAGCGTTGATAATTTGTATGAGCAGTTCTTC.

In its sample, this clonotype was seen a few times. The rearrangement joins TRBV20-1 to TRBJ1-5, with a tentative D call TRBD1 (6 bases). Trimming removed 7 bases from V and 6 bases from J, with 22 bases in between. The length of the CDR3 is 15 residues. Germline loops: CDR1 DFQATT, CDR2 SNEGSKA (reference sequence). The CDR3, as DNA: TGCAGTGTCCCCGCGAGGGGGAGGTGGGGTCAGCCCCAGCATTTT. This sequence encodes CSVPARGRWGQPQHF.

Comments on this clonotype: A junction end diverges from the germline sequence, so it may reflect a read error. The rearrangement uses TRBV4-1 and TRBJ2-5, with 10 bases aligning to TRBD2. Looked up from germline, CDR1 is MGHRA and CDR2 is YSYEKL. The CDR3 sequence is 13 residues long. The CDR3 loop is CASSQDLGLAGDF. The CDR3 region has the DNA TGCGCCAGCAGCCAAGATCTGGGTCTAGCGGGAGACTTC.

This clonotype has just a few counts. The genes are TRBV29-1 and TRBJ2-5; D unclear. Per the germline V gene, CDR1 is SQVTM and CDR2 is ANQGSEA. This CDR3 has 15 amino acids. Trimming cost V 7 bases and J 0 bases, with 18 bases left between them. The CDR3, as DNA: TGCAGCGCTACAAACTTCGGCGGTAACCAAGAGACCCAGTACTTC. Its protein is CSATNFGGNQETQYF.

This clonotype was counted many times. This chain joins TRBV28 and TRBJ2-7; the match to TRBD1 covers 8 bases. The CDR3 length is 15 residues. CDR1 is MDHEN and CDR2 is SYDVKM in the germline V gene. With 6 bases clipped from V and 0 bases from J, the junction kept 7 bases outside the gene matches. The CDR3 here is CASRPDRAPSYEQYF. The CDR3, as DNA: TGTGCCAGCAGACCGGACAGGGCCCCCTCCTACGAGCAGTACTTC.

This clonotype showed up just a few times. V and J are TRBV29-1 and TRBJ1-1, with no clear D. This CDR3 spans 10 amino acids. The V gene lost 5 bases and the J gene lost 5 bases, with 6 bases spanning the gap. CDR1 is SQVTM, CDR2 ANQGSEA, per germline. CDR3 loop: CSVLETEAFF. DNA of the CDR3: TGCAGCGTTTTGGAAACTGAAGCTTTCTTT.

The chain joins TRBV3-1 to TRBJ2-7, with 8 nucleotides matching TRBD2. The CDR3 is 16 amino acids. The V gene's germline CDR1 is LGHDT and CDR2 YNNKEL (reference sequence). Losses at the gene ends were 4 bases for V and 4 bases for J; bases not matched to a gene: 12. The DNA for the CDR3 is TGTGCCAGCAGCCCACGAGCCCGGCTAGCGGGTTACGAGCAGTACTTC. It codes for CASSPRARLAGYEQYF.

There are many counts of this clonotype. The chain links TRBV12-3 or TRBV12-4 to TRBJ2-2, with D unclear. This CDR3 spans 14 amino acids. The germline V and J ends were trimmed by 2 bases and 6 bases, with 10 bases remaining between them. CDR3 residues: CASSLLHESGELFF. The CDR3, as DNA: TGTGCCAGCAGTTTACTACATGAGTCCGGGGAGCTGTTTTTT.